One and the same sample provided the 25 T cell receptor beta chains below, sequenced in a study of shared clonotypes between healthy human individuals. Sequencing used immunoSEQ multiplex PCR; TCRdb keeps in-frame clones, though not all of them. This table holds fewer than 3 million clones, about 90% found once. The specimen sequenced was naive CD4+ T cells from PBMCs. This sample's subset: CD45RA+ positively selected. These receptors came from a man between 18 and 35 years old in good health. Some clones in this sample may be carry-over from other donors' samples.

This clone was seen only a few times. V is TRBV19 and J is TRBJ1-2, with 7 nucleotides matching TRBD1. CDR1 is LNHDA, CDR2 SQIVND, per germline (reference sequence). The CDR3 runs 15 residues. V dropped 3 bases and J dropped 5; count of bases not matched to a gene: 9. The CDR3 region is CASSIGQGVRYGYTF. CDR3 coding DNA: TGTGCCAGTAGTATCGGGCAGGGGGTAAGGTATGGCTACACCTTC.

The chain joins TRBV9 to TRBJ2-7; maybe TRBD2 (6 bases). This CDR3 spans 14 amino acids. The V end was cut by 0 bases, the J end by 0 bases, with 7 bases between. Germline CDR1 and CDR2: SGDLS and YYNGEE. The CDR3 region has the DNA TGTGCCAGCAGCGTAGAGGAGGGCTCCTACGAGCAGTACTTC. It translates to CASSVEEGSYEQYF.

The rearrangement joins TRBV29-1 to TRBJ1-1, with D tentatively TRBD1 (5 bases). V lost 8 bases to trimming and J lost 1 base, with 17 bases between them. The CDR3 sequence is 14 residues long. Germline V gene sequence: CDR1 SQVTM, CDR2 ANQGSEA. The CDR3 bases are TGCAGCCCTACCCCGATGGGGACGAACACTGAAGCTTTCTTT. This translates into CSPTPMGTNTEAFF. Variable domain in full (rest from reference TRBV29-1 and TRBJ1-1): SAVISQKPSRDICQRGTSLTIQCQVDSQVTMMFWYRQQPGQSLTLIATANQGSEATYESGFVIDKFPISRPNLTFSTLTVSNMSPEDSSIYLCSPTPMGTNTEAFFGQGTRLTVV.

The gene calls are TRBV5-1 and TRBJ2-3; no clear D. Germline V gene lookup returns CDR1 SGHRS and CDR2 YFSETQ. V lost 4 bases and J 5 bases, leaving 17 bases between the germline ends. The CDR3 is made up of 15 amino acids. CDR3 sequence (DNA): TGCGCCAGCAGCGCTGGGGTCCAGGTTGTAGATACGCAGTATTTT. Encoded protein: CASSAGVQVVDTQYF.

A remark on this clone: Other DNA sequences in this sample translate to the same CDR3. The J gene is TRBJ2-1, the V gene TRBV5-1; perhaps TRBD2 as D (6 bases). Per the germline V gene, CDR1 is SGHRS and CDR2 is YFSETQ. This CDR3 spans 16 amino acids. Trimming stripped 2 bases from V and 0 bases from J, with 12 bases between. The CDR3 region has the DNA TGCGCCAGCAGCTTCTTAGCGGCGAGCTCCTACAATGAGCAGTTCTTC. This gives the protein CASSFLAASSYNEQFF.

Here the CDR3 DNA reads TGTGCCAGCAGCCCCGGGGCCCGCACAGATACGCAGTATTTT. It specifies CASSPGARTDTQYF. V is TRBV5-6 and J is TRBJ2-3; D possibly uses TRBD1 or TRBD2 (5 bases each). The CDR3 is 14 residues long. Germline values: CDR1 SGHDT, CDR2 YYEEEE. V was trimmed by 4 bases and J by 1 base, leaving 10 bases between them. The entire variable domain, with the rest obtained from reference TRBV5-6 and TRBJ2-3, is as follows: DAGVTQSPTHLIKTRGQQVTLRCSPKSGHDTVSWYQQALGQGPQFIFQYYEEEERQRGNFPDRFSGHQFPNYSSELNVNALLLGDSALYLCASSPGARTDTQYFGPGTRLTVL.

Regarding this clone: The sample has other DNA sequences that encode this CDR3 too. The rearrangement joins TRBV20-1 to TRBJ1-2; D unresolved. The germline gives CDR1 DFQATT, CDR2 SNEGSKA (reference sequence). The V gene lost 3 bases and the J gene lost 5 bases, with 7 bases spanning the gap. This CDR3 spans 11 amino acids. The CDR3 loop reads CSASLGYGYTF. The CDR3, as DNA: TGCAGTGCTAGTTTAGGATATGGCTACACCTTC.

CDR3 protein: CSVAGQGNIQYF. The CDR3 coding sequence is TGCAGCGTTGCGGGACAGGGAAACATTCAGTACTTC. The chain carries TRBV29-1 and TRBJ2-4; TRBD1 aligns across 9 bases. The CDR3 contains 12 residues. CDR1 is SQVTM and CDR2 is ANQGSEA in the germline V gene. J lost 6 bases, V lost 4 bases, and 1 base had no gene match. The whole variable domain, remainder taken from reference TRBV29-1 and TRBJ2-4, is SAVISQKPSRDICQRGTSLTIQCQVDSQVTMMFWYRQQPGQSLTLIATANQGSEATYESGFVIDKFPISRPNLTFSTLTVSNMSPEDSSIYLCSVAGQGNIQYFGAGTRLSVL.

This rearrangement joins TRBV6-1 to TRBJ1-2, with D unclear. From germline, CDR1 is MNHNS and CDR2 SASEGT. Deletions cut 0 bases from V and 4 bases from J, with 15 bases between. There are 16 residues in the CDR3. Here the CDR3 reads CASSEALGPSGYGYTF. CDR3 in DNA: TGTGCCAGCAGTGAAGCGCTAGGGCCCTCGGGCTATGGCTACACCTTC.

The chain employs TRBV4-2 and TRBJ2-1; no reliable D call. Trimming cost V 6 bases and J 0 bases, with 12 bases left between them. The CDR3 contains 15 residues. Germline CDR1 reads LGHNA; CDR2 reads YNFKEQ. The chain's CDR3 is CASRPDRASYNEQFF. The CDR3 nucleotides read TGTGCCAGCAGACCGGACCGAGCCTCCTACAATGAGCAGTTCTTC.

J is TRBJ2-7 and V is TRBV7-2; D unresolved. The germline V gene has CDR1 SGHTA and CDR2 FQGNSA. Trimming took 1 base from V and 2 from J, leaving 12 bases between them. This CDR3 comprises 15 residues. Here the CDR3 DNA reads TGTGCCAGCAGCTTAGGGGCCGCCCCTACCTACGAGCAGTACTTC. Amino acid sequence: CASSLGAAPTYEQYF.

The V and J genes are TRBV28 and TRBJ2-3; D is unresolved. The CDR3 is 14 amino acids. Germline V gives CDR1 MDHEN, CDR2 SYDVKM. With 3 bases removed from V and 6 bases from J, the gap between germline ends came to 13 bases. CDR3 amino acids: CASSFERWWDTQYF. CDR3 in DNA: TGTGCCAGCAGTTTTGAAAGGTGGTGGGATACGCAGTATTTT.

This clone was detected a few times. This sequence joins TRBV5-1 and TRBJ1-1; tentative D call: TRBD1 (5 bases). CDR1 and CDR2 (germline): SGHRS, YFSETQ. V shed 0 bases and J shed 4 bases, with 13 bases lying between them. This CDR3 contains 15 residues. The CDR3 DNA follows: TGCGCCAGCAGCTTGGATGGGGCAAGGAGCACTGAAGCTTTCTTT. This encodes CASSLDGARSTEAFF.

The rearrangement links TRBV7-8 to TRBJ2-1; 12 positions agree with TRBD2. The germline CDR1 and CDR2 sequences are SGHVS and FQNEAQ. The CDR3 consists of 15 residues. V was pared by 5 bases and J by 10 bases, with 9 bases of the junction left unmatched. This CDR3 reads CASSPGLAGGNEQFF. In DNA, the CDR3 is TGTGCCAGCAGCCCGGGGCTAGCGGGAGGGAACGAGCAGTTCTTC.

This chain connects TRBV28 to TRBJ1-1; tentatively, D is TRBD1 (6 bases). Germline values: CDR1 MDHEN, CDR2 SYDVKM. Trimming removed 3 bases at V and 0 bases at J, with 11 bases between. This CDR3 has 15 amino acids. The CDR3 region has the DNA TGTGCCAGCAGTTTCTCCACAGGGATGAACACTGAAGCTTTCTTT. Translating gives CASSFSTGMNTEAFF. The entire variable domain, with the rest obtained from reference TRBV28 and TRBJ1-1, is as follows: DVKVTQSSRYLVKRTGEKVFLECVQDMDHENMFWYRQDPGLGLRLIYFSYDVKMKEKGDIPEGYSVSREKKERFSLILESASTNQTSMYLCASSFSTGMNTEAFFGQGTRLTVV.

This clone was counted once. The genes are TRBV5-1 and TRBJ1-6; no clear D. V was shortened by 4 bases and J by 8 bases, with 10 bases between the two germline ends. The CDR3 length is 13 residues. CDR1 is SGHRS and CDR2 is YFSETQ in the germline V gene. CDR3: CASSPGGDSPLHF. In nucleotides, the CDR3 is TGCGCCAGCAGCCCGGGTGGGGATTCACCCCTCCACTTT.

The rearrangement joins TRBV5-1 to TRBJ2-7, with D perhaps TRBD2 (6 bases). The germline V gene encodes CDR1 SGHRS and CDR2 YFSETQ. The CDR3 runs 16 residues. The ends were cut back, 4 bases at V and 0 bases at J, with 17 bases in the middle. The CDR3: CASSPQLARSSYEQYF. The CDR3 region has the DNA TGCGCCAGCAGCCCCCAACTAGCTAGGAGCTCCTACGAGCAGTACTTC.

The CDR3 protein is CASSQGLRGKLFF. The CDR3 nucleotides are TGTGCCAGCAGCCAAGGCCTACGGGGAAAACTGTTTTTT. The chain uses TRBV14 and TRBJ1-4, with D uncertain. This CDR3 has 13 amino acids. Trimming cost V 1 base and J 10 bases, with 10 bases left between them. Germline CDR1 and CDR2: SGHDN and FVKESK.

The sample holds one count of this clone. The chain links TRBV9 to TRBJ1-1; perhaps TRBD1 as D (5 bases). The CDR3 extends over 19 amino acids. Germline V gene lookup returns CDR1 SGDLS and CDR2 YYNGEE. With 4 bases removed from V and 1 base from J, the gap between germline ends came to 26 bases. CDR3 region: CASSSNPGHQPQTNTEAFF. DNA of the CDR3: TGTGCCAGCAGCTCCAATCCAGGACACCAACCCCAAACGAACACTGAAGCTTTCTTT. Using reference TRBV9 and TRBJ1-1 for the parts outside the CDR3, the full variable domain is DSGVTQTPKHLITATGQRVTLRCSPRSGDLSVYWYQQSLDQGLQFLIQYYNGEERAKGNILERFSAQQFPDLHSELNLSSLELGDSALYFCASSSNPGHQPQTNTEAFFGQGTRLTVV.

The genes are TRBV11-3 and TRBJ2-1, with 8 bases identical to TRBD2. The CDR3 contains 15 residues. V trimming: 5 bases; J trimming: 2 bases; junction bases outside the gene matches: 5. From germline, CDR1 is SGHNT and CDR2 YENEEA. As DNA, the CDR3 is TGTGCCAGCAGCCTTGTTAGCGGGGCCTACAATGAGCAGTTCTTC. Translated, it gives CASSLVSGAYNEQFF. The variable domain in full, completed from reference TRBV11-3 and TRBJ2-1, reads EAGVVQSPRYKIIEKKQPVAFWCNPISGHNTLYWYLQNLGQGPELLIRYENEEAVDDSQLPKDRFSAERLKGVDSTLKIQPAELGDSAVYLCASSLVSGAYNEQFFGPGTRLTVL.

DNA of the CDR3: TGCGCCAGCAGCCCCGATAACGACTACAAAGGTGAGCAGTTCTTC. Protein: CASSPDNDYKGEQFF. This sequence joins TRBV5-1 and TRBJ2-1; tentative D call: TRBD2 (5 bases). CDR1 is SGHRS and CDR2 is YFSETQ in the germline V gene. The CDR3 is made up of 15 amino acids. V was cut by 4 bases and J by 9 bases, with 20 bases left in between. Supplemented by reference TRBV5-1 and TRBJ2-1, the full variable domain reads KAGVTQTPRYLIKTRGQQVTLSCSPISGHRSVSWYQQTPGQGLQFLFEYFSETQRNKGNFPGRFSGRQFSNSRSEMNVSTLELGDSALYLCASSPDNDYKGEQFFGPGTRLTVL.

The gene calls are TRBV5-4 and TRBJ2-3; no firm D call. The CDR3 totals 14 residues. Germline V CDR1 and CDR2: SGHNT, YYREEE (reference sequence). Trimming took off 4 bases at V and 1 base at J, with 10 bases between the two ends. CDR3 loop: CASSNDGGTDTQYF. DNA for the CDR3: TGTGCCAGCAGCAATGACGGAGGCACAGATACGCAGTATTTT.

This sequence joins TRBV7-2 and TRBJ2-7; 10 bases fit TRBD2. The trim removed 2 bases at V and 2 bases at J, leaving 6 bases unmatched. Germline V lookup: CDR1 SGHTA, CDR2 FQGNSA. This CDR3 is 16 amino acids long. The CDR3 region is CASSLIPLAGAYEQYF. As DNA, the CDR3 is TGTGCCAGCAGCTTAATCCCCCTAGCGGGAGCCTACGAGCAGTACTTC. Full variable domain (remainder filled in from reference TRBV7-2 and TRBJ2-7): GAGVSQSPSNKVTEKGKDVELRCDPISGHTALYWYRQSLGQGLEFLIYFQGNSAPDKSGLPSDRFSAERTGGSVSTLTIQRTQQEDSAVYLCASSLIPLAGAYEQYFGPGTRLTVT.

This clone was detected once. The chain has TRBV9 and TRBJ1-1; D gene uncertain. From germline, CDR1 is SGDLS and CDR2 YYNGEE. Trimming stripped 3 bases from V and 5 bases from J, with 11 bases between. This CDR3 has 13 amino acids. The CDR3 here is CASSAFSGTEAFF. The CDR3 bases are TGTGCCAGCAGCGCATTCAGTGGAACTGAAGCTTTCTTT.

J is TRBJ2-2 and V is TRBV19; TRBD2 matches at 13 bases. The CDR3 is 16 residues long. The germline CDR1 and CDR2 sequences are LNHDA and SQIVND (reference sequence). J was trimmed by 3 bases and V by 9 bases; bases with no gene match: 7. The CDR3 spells CARPPGLAGYTGELFF. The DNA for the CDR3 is TGTGCCAGGCCACCGGGACTAGCGGGATACACCGGGGAGCTGTTTTTT.